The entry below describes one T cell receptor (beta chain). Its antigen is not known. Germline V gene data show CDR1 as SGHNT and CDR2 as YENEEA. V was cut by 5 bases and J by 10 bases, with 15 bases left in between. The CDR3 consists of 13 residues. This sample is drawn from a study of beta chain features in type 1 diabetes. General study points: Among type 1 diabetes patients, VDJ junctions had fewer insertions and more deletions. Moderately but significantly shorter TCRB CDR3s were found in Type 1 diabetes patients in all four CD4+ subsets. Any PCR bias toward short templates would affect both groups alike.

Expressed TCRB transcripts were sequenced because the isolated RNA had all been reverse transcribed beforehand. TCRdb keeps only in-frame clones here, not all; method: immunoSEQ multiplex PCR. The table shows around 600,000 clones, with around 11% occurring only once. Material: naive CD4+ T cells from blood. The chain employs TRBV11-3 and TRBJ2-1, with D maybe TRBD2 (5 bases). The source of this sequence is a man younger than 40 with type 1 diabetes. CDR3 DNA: TGTGCCAGCAGCCAGAGCGGATCGGGGGAGCAGTTCTTC. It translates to CASSQSGSGEQFF. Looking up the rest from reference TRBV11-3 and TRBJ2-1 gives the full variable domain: EAGVVQSPRYKIIEKKQPVAFWCNPISGHNTLYWYLQNLGQGPELLIRYENEEAVDDSQLPKDRFSAERLKGVDSTLKIQPAELGDSAVYLCASSQSGSGEQFFGPGTRLTVL.